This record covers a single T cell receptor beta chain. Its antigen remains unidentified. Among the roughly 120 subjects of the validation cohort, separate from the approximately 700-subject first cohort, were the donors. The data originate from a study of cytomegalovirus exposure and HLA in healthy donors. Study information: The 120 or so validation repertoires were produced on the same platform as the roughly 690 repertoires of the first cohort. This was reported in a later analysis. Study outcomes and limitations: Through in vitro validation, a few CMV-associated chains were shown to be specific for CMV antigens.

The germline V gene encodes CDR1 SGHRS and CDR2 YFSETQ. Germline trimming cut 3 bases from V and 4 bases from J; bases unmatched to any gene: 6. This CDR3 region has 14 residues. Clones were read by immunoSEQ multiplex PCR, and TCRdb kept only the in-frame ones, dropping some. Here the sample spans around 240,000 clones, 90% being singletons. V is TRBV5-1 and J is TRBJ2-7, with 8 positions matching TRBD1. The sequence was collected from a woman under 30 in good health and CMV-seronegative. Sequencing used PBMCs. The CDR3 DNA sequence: TGCGCCAGCAGCTCCTGGACAGGGCTGTACGAGCAGTACTTC. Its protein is CASSSWTGLYEQYF.